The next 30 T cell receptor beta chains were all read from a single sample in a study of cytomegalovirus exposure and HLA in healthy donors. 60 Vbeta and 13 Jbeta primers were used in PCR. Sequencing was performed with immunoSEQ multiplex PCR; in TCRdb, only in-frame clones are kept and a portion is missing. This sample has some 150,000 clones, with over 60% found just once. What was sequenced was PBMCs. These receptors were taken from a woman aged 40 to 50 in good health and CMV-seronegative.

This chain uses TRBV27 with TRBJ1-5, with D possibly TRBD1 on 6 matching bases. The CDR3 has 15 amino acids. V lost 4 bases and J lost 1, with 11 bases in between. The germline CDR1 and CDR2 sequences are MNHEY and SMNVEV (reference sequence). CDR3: CASSSGVVSNQPQHF. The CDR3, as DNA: TGTGCCAGCAGTTCAGGGGTAGTGAGCAATCAGCCCCAGCATTTT.

The DNA for the CDR3 is TGTGCCAGCAGCCATCTGGCGGGCTCTAGCAATCAGCCCCAGCATTTT. It specifies CASSHLAGSSNQPQHF. The chain links TRBV28 to TRBJ1-5; D gene unclear. Germline CDR1 reads MDHEN; CDR2 reads SYDVKM. The CDR3 totals 16 residues. Trimming took off 6 bases at V and 0 bases at J, with 15 bases between the two ends.

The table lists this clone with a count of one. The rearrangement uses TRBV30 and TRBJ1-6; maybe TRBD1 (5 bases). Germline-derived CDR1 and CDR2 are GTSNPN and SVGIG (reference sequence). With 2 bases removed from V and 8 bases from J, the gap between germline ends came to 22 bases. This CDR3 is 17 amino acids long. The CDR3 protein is CAWSFIRVPPSDSPLHF. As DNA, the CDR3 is TGTGCCTGGAGTTTCATCAGGGTCCCGCCGTCGGATTCACCCCTCCACTTT.

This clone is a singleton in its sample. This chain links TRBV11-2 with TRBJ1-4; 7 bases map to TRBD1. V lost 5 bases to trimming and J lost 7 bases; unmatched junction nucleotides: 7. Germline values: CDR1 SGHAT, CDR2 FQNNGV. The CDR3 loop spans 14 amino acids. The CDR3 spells CASSLRGPAEKLFF. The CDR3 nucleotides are TGTGCCAGCAGCCTTAGGGGGCCGGCTGAAAAACTGTTTTTT.

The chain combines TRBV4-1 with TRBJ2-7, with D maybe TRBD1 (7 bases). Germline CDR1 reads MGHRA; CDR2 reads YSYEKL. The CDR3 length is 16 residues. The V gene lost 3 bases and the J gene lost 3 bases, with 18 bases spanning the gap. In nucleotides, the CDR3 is TGCGCCAGCAGCCAGAGGGGGGCCGGGACAGACTACGAGCAGTACTTC. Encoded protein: CASSQRGAGTDYEQYF.

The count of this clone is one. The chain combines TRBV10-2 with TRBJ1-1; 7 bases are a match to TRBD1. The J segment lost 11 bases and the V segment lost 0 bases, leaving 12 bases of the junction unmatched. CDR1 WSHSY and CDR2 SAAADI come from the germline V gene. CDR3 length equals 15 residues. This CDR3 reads CASSESWTGPLGAFF. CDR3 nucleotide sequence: TGCGCCAGCAGTGAGTCGTGGACAGGACCCTTGGGCGCTTTCTTT.

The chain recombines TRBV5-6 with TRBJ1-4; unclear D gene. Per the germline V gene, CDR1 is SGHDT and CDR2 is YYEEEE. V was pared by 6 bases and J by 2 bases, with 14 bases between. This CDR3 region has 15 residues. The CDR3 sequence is CASTRGILTNEKLFF. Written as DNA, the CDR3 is TGTGCCAGCACCCGCGGGATCTTGACTAATGAAAAACTGTTTTTT. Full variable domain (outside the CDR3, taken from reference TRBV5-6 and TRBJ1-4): DAGVTQSPTHLIKTRGQQVTLRCSPKSGHDTVSWYQQALGQGPQFIFQYYEEEERQRGNFPDRFSGHQFPNYSSELNVNALLLGDSALYLCASTRGILTNEKLFFGSGTQLSVL.

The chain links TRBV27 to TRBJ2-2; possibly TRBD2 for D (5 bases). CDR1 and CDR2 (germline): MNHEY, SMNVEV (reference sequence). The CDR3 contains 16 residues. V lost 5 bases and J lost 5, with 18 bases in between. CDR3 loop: CASSPRGGAVTGELFF. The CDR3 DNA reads TGTGCCAGCAGTCCCCGCGGAGGAGCGGTGACCGGGGAGCTGTTTTTT.

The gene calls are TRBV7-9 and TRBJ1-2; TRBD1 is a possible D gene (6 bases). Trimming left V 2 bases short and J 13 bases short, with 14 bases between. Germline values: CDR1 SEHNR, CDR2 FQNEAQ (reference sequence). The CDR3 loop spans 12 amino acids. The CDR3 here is CASSLRQGTATF. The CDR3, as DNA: TGTGCCAGCAGCTTACGCCAGGGGACGGCCACCTTC.

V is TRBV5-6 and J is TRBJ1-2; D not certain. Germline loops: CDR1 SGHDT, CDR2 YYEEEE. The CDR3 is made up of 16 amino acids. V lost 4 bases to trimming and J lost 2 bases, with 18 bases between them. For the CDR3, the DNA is TGTGCCAGCAGCCCCGAGGTCGGGGTGCTGAACTATGGCTACACCTTC. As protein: CASSPEVGVLNYGYTF.

The CDR3 protein is CASSLLEQFF. DNA of the CDR3: TGCGCCAGCAGCCTTCTTGAGCAGTTCTTC. The chain employs TRBV5-1 and TRBJ2-1; D ambiguous. Germline loops: CDR1 SGHRS, CDR2 YFSETQ. Trimming took 4 bases from V and 9 from J, leaving 5 bases between them. The CDR3 contains 10 residues.

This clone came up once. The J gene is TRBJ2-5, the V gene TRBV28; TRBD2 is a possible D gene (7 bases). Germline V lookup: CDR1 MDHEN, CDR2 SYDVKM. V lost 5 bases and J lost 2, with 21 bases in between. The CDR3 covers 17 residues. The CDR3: CASSGGQGGTIQETQYF. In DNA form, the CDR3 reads TGTGCCAGCAGTGGGGGGCAGGGAGGGACCATACAAGAGACCCAGTACTTC. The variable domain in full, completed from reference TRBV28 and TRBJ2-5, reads DVKVTQSSRYLVKRTGEKVFLECVQDMDHENMFWYRQDPGLGLRLIYFSYDVKMKEKGDIPEGYSVSREKKERFSLILESASTNQTSMYLCASSGGQGGTIQETQYFGPGTRLLVL.

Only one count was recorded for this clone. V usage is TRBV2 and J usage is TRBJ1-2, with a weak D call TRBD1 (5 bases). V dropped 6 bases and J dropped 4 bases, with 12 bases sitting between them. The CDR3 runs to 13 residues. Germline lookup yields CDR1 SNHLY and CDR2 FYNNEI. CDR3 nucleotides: TGTGCCAGCAGGGAGACAGATATCTATGGCTACACCTTC. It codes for CASRETDIYGYTF.

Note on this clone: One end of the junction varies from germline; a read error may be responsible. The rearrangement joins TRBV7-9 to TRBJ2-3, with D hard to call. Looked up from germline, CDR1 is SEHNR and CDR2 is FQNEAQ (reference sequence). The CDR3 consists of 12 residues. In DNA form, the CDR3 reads TGTTCCAGCAGCCGGAGTGTGGATACGCAGTATTTT. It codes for CSSSRSVDTQYF. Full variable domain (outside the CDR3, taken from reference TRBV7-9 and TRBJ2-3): DTGVSQNPRHKITKRGQNVTFRCDPISEHNRLYWYRQTLGQGPEFLTYFQNEAQLEKSRLLSDRFSAERPKGSFSTLEIQRTEQGDSAMYLCSSSRSVDTQYFGPGTRLTVL.

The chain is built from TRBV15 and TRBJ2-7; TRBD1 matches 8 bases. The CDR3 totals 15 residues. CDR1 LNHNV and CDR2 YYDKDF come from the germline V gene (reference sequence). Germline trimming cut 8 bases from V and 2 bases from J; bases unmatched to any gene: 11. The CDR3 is CATVQDRAPPYEQYF. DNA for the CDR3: TGTGCCACCGTTCAGGACAGGGCCCCACCCTACGAGCAGTACTTC.

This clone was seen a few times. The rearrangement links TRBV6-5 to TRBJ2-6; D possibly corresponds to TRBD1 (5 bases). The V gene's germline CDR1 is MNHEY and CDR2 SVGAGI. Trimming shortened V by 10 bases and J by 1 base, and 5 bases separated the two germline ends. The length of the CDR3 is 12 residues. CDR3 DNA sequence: TGTGCCACAGGGTCTGGGGCCAACGTCCTGACTTTC. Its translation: CATGSGANVLTF.

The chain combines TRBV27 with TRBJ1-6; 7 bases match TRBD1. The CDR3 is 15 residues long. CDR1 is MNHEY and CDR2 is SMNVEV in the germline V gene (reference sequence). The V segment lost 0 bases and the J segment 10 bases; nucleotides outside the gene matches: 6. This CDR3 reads CASSLSGRGRSPLHF. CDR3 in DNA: TGTGCCAGCAGTTTATCCGGCAGGGGGAGGTCACCCCTCCACTTT.

This chain's CDR3 is CAWSNYADNSPLHF. The CDR3 bases are TGTGCCTGGAGTAATTACGCGGATAATTCACCCCTCCACTTT. This chain uses TRBV30 with TRBJ1-6; D remains ambiguous. With 2 bases removed from V and 5 bases from J, the gap between germline ends came to 10 bases. Germline assignment: CDR1 GTSNPN and CDR2 SVGIG (reference sequence). This CDR3 is built from 14 residues.

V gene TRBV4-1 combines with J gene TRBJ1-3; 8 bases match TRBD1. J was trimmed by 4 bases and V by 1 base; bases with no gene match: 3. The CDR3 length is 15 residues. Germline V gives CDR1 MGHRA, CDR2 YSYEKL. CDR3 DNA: TGCGCCAGCAGCCAAGTCGACAGGGGAGGAAACACCATATATTTT. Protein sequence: CASSQVDRGGNTIYF.

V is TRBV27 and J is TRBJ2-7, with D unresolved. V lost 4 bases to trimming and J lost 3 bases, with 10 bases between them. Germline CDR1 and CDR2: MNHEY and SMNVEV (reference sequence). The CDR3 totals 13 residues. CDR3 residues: CASSCLDCYEQYF. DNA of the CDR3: TGTGCCAGCAGTTGCCTCGACTGCTACGAGCAGTACTTC.

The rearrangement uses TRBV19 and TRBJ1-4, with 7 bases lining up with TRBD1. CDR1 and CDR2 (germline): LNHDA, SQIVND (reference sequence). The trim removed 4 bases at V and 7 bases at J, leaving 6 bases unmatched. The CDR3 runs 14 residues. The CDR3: CASSTQGRVEKLFF. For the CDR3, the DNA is TGTGCCAGTAGTACACAGGGGCGGGTTGAAAAACTGTTTTTT.

CDR3 in amino acids: CASSLASQRGYTF. CDR3 nucleotide sequence: TGTGCCAGCAGCTTGGCATCTCAACGGGGCTACACCTTC. The V and J genes are TRBV5-4 and TRBJ1-2, with D uncertain. Trimming stripped 0 bases from V and 8 bases from J, with 11 bases between. CDR3 length: 13 amino acids. Germline values: CDR1 SGHNT, CDR2 YYREEE (reference sequence).

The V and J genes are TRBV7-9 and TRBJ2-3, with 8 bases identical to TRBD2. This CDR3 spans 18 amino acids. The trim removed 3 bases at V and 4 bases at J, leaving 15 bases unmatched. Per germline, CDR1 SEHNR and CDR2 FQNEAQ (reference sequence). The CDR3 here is CASSFGAGGRFSADTQYF. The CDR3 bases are TGTGCCAGCAGCTTCGGCGCTGGCGGGAGGTTCTCAGCAGATACGCAGTATTTT.

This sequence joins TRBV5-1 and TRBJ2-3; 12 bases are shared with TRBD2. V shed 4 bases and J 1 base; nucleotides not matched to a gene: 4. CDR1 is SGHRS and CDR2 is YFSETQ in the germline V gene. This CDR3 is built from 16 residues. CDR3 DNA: TGCGCCAGCAGCCCCCGGACTAGCGGGGGCACAGATACGCAGTATTTT. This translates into CASSPRTSGGTDTQYF.

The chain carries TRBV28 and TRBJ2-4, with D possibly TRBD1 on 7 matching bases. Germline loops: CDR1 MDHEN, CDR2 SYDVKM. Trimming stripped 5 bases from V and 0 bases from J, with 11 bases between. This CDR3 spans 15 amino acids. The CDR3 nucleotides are TGTGCCAGCAGTCTCAGGGGGGTAGCCAAAAACATTCAGTACTTC. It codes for CASSLRGVAKNIQYF.

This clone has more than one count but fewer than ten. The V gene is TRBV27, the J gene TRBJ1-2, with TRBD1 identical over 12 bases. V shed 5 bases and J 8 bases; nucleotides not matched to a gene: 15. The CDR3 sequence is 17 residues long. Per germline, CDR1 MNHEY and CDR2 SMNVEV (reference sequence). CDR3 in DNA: TGTGCCAGCAGTCAGAGCCGGGACAGGGGGCGATTAGGAGGCTACACCTTC. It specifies CASSQSRDRGRLGGYTF.

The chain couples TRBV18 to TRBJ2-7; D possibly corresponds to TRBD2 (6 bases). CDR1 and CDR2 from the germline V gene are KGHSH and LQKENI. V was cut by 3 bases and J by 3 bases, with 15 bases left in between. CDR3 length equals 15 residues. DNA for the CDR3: TGTGCCAGCTCACCTACCCGGGACTCCGTCTACGAGCAGTACTTC. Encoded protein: CASSPTRDSVYEQYF.

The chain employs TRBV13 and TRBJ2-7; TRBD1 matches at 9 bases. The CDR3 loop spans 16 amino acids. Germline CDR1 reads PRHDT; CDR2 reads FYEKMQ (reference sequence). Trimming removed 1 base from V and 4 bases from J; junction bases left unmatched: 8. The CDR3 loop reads CASSLASGTGIYEQYF. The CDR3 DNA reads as TGTGCCAGCAGCTTAGCCTCTGGGACAGGGATTTACGAGCAGTACTTC.

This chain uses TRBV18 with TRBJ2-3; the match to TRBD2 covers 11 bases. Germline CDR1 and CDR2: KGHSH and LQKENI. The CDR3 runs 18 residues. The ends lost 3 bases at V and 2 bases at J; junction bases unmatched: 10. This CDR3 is CASSPYGLAGPVTDTQYF. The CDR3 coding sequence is TGTGCCAGCTCACCCTATGGACTAGCGGGCCCAGTCACAGATACGCAGTATTTT.

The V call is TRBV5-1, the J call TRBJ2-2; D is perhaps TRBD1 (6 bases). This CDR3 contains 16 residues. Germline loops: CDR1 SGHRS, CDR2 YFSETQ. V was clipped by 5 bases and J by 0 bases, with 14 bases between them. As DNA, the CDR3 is TGCGCCAGCAGTACAGGGAGTACTACGAACACCGGGGAGCTGTTTTTT. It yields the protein CASSTGSTTNTGELFF. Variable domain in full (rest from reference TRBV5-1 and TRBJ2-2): KAGVTQTPRYLIKTRGQQVTLSCSPISGHRSVSWYQQTPGQGLQFLFEYFSETQRNKGNFPGRFSGRQFSNSRSEMNVSTLELGDSALYLCASSTGSTTNTGELFFGEGSRLTVL.